Sequencing of this TCR beta chain was carried out in a study of T cell responses to AZD1222 COVID-19 vaccine. Generated by immunoSEQ multiplex PCR, the TCRdb table keeps only in-frame clones and is missing some. The data hold 150,000 or so clones, with around 90% observed a single time. Notes on the study in general: Only six or seven AZD1222 recipients tested seropositive at baseline. Unmutated regions of variants are reportedly targeted by nearly half of spike-specific TCRs. Researchers report vaccine-associated CD4 TCRs spanning spike, with dominance at 160-218 and 743-854. Most donors were white British and more were female, and clonal diversity was possibly underestimated.

With respect to this clone: The target antigen is unknown.

Germline V gene data show CDR1 as SGHAT and CDR2 as FQDESV (reference sequence). V lost 5 bases and J lost 3, with 13 bases in between. The CDR3 runs 15 residues. This chain uses TRBV11-1 with TRBJ1-4, with D perhaps TRBD1 (5 bases). The sequenced sample was peripheral blood, obtained on day 0 of AZD1222 vaccination. This clonotype was sampled from an adult in good health. CDR3 region: CASSPPGLANEKLFF. DNA of the CDR3: TGTGCCAGCAGCCCCCCGGGACTCGCTAATGAAAAACTGTTTTTT.